This T cell receptor (beta chain) was retrieved from a study of T cells in localized non-small cell lung cancer. In its sample, this clone was seen a few times. Its target is not known. Here immunoSEQ multiplex PCR was the method, and the copy in TCRdb shows in-frame clones only, minus some. In the table there are about 26,000 clones, roughly 80% of which are singletons. The CDR3 has 17 residues. V was shortened by 5 bases and J by 0 bases, with 14 bases between the two germline ends. The V gene's germline CDR1 is SGHTA and CDR2 FQGNSA. General observations from the study: Measurement of T cell clonality placed uninvolved adjacent lung highest, above the level in tumor. A higher density of T cells in blood coincided with extended overall survival.

This specimen consisted of peripheral blood, obtained before any cancer treatment. The TCR comes from a man between 40 and 75 years old with stage III squamous cell lung carcinoma. V is TRBV7-2 and J is TRBJ1-6; D might be TRBD1 (5 bases). CDR3 region: CASSPRAGDSYNSPLHF. The DNA for the CDR3 is TGTGCCAGCAGCCCTCGTGCGGGGGACTCCTATAATTCACCCCTCCACTTT.